The next 25 T cell receptor beta chains were all read from a single sample in a study of cytomegalovirus exposure and HLA in healthy donors (dated by TCRdb to 2016 to 2017). Library creation used the immunoSEQ multiplex PCR assay. For the multiplex PCR, a mixture combining 60 forward primers for TCR Vbeta segments and 13 reverse primers for TCR Jbeta segments was used. In TCRdb, the immuneACCESS table is reduced to in-frame sequences with V and J assigned. These tables do not hold every clone; where another copy was compared, an unresolved V gene accounts for under half, and the others remain unexplained. The sample has roughly 100,000 clones on record, around 75% of them singletons. The top ten hold 1% to 1.5% of the sample. What was sequenced was PBMCs. These receptor sequences come from a man aged 35 to 55 in good health and CMV-seronegative.

This clone was observed a few times. The CDR3 is CASSLGGTDNGYTF. In nucleotides, the CDR3 is TGTGCCAGCAGCTTGGGCGGGACAGATAATGGCTACACCTTC. The J gene is TRBJ1-2, the V gene TRBV21-1; the table's D call of TRBD1 was not tested on the DNA. TRBV21-1 is a documented pseudogene. This CDR3 region has 14 residues.

This chain connects TRBV7-2 to TRBJ2-5; TRBD1 matches at 7 bases. The CDR3 has 17 amino acids. V trimming: 6 bases; J trimming: 2 bases; junction bases outside the gene matches: 15. CDR1 SGHTA and CDR2 FQGNSA come from the germline V gene. The CDR3 sequence is CASSQKEPGTVQETQYF. The CDR3 DNA is TGTGCCAGCAGTCAAAAGGAGCCCGGGACAGTACAAGAGACCCAGTACTTC.

The rearrangement links TRBV5-6 to TRBJ2-7; D gene unclear. Germline assignment: CDR1 SGHDT and CDR2 YYEEEE. The CDR3 totals 14 residues. The V and J ends lost 3 bases and 3 bases respectively, with 13 bases between them. The CDR3 is CASSSWRPLYEQYF. CDR3 bases: TGTGCCAGCAGCTCATGGAGACCTCTCTACGAGCAGTACTTC.

The rearrangement uses TRBV19 and TRBJ2-5; 9 bases agree with TRBD1. The junction had 7 bases not matched to a gene; V was cut back by 3 bases and J by 2 bases. CDR1 and CDR2 (germline): LNHDA, SQIVND (reference sequence). The CDR3 sequence is 16 residues long. The CDR3 nucleotides are TGTGCCAGTAGTATTGGGACAGGGTTGAAACAAGAGACCCAGTACTTC. Its translation is CASSIGTGLKQETQYF. Looking up the rest from reference TRBV19 and TRBJ2-5 gives the full variable domain: DGGITQSPKYLFRKEGQNVTLSCEQNLNHDAMYWYRQDPGQGLRLIYYSQIVNDFQKGDIAEGYSVSREKKESFPLTVTSAQKNPTAFYLCASSIGTGLKQETQYFGPGTRLLVL.

Details on this clone: One end of the junction is discordant with germline, which a read error may explain. This chain links TRBV7-7 with TRBJ2-5; TRBD2 aligns across 9 bases. Germline CDR1 SSHAT, CDR2 FNYEAQ (reference sequence). The CDR3 consists of 16 residues. The CDR3, as DNA: TGTGCTAGCAGCTTATCTAGCGGGGAGGGACAAGAGACCCAGTACTTC. This codes for CASSLSSGEGQETQYF.

The chain combines TRBV5-4 with TRBJ2-7; TRBD1 is a possible D gene (6 bases). Germline V gene data show CDR1 as SGHNT and CDR2 as YYREEE (reference sequence). The CDR3 loop spans 14 amino acids. V gave up 4 bases and J gave up 4 bases, with 15 bases separating them. This chain's CDR3 is CASSPGQKQYEQYF. The DNA for the CDR3 is TGTGCCAGCAGCCCCGGACAGAAACAGTACGAGCAGTACTTC.

The chain uses TRBV18 and TRBJ2-7; D may be TRBD1 (5 bases). This CDR3 contains 14 residues. In germline, CDR1 is KGHSH, CDR2 LQKENI. Trimming removed 3 bases from V and 5 bases from J, with 14 bases in between. The CDR3 protein is CASSPDLGQNEQYF. The CDR3 region has the DNA TGTGCCAGCTCACCCGACTTGGGGCAGAACGAGCAGTACTTC. The whole variable domain, remainder taken from reference TRBV18 and TRBJ2-7, is NAGVMQNPRHLVRRRGQEARLRCSPMKGHSHVYWYRQLPEEGLKFMVYLQKENIIDESGMPKERFSAEFPKEGPSILRIQQVVRGDSAAYFCASSPDLGQNEQYFGPGTRLTVT.

CDR3 sequence reads: CASSLAVGDSPLHF. The CDR3 DNA sequence: TGCGCCAGCAGCTTGGCGGTAGGGGATTCACCCCTCCACTTT. The gene calls are TRBV5-1 and TRBJ1-6; tentatively, D is TRBD1 (5 bases). The V gene's germline CDR1 is SGHRS and CDR2 YFSETQ. The V end was cut by 0 bases, the J end by 8 bases, with 9 bases between. CDR3 length: 14 amino acids.

The rearrangement joins TRBV7-2 to TRBJ2-5; 10 bases are a match to TRBD2. The DNA end is more similar to TRBJ2-7, so the J call may be wrong. Germline CDR1 and CDR2: SGHTA and FQGNSA. CDR3 length: 13 residues. The CDR3 region has the DNA TGTGCCAGCAGGAGGACTAGCGGCTACGAGCAGTACTTC. This codes for CASRRTSGYEQYF.

The chain combines TRBV7-2 with TRBJ2-1, with 8 bases lining up with TRBD1. V shed 5 bases, J shed 8 bases, and the junction held 5 bases outside the gene matches. Per germline, CDR1 SGHTA and CDR2 FQGNSA. This CDR3 spans 13 amino acids. As DNA, the CDR3 is TGTGCCAGCAGCGGACAGGGCGTACATGAGCAGTTCTTC. It specifies CASSGQGVHEQFF. The variable domain in full, completed from reference TRBV7-2 and TRBJ2-1, reads GAGVSQSPSNKVTEKGKDVELRCDPISGHTALYWYRQSLGQGLEFLIYFQGNSAPDKSGLPSDRFSAERTGGSVSTLTIQRTQQEDSAVYLCASSGQGVHEQFFGPGTRLTVL.

V gene TRBV18 combines with J gene TRBJ2-7; 8 nucleotides match TRBD1. CDR1 KGHSH and CDR2 LQKENI come from the germline V gene. V lost 0 bases, J lost 5 bases, and 9 bases stayed unmatched. The CDR3 contains 16 residues. CDR3 loop: CASSPPQGASVHEQYF. CDR3 in DNA: TGTGCCAGCTCACCACCCCAGGGGGCTAGTGTACACGAGCAGTACTTC.

The chain employs TRBV19 and TRBJ2-3, with TRBD1 matching over 9 bases. The germline V gene has CDR1 LNHDA and CDR2 SQIVND (reference sequence). Unmatched junction bases numbered 10, after V lost 5 bases and J lost 4 bases. This CDR3 is built from 16 residues. DNA for the CDR3: TGTGCCAGTAGTCCAGGGACAGGGTCATATTCAGATACGCAGTATTTT. Protein product: CASSPGTGSYSDTQYF.

This clone was found a few times. The chain combines TRBV2 with TRBJ2-7; D ambiguous. Germline CDR1 is SNHLY and CDR2 is FYNNEI. V lost 3 bases, J lost 3 bases, and 3 bases lay in between. The CDR3 runs 11 residues. The CDR3 protein is CASSDRYEQYF. The CDR3 bases are TGTGCCAGCAGTGATCGCTACGAGCAGTACTTC.

The chain joins TRBV2 to TRBJ2-2; 9 bases align to TRBD1. Trimming cost V 5 bases and J 8 bases; bases outside gene matches: 9. The CDR3 loop spans 15 amino acids. Germline CDR1 reads SNHLY; CDR2 reads FYNNEI. CDR3 bases: TGTGCCAGCAGTTCTACCGGGACAGGGATTGGGGAGCTGTTTTTT. It is translated as CASSSTGTGIGELFF.

The chain carries TRBV5-4 and TRBJ2-5, with TRBD1 as a possible D gene (6 bases). The germline V and J ends were trimmed by 0 bases and 5 bases, with 14 bases remaining between them. Per germline, CDR1 SGHNT and CDR2 YYREEE (reference sequence). This CDR3 is built from 15 residues. CDR3 sequence: CASSLAGAGKETQYF. The CDR3 DNA sequence: TGTGCCAGCAGCTTGGCAGGGGCAGGGAAGGAGACCCAGTACTTC.

The genes are TRBV7-2 and TRBJ2-6; D is unresolved. The CDR3 consists of 14 residues. V lost 5 bases and J lost 3, with 8 bases in between. The V gene's germline CDR1 is SGHTA and CDR2 FQGNSA. CDR3 in amino acids: CASSLPRGANVLTF. CDR3 nucleotides: TGTGCCAGCAGCCTACCCCGTGGGGCCAACGTCCTGACTTTC. Supplemented by reference TRBV7-2 and TRBJ2-6, the full variable domain reads GAGVSQSPSNKVTEKGKDVELRCDPISGHTALYWYRQSLGQGLEFLIYFQGNSAPDKSGLPSDRFSAERTGGSVSTLTIQRTQQEDSAVYLCASSLPRGANVLTFGAGSRLTVL.

V and J are TRBV27 and TRBJ1-5; 11 nucleotides align to TRBD1. This CDR3 contains 14 residues. J lost 6 bases, V lost 6 bases, and 4 bases had no gene match. CDR1 and CDR2 (germline): MNHEY, SMNVEV (reference sequence). CDR3 region: CASRRDRGAQPQHF. CDR3 bases: TGTGCCAGCAGAAGGGACAGGGGGGCTCAGCCCCAGCATTTT.

This clone was seen a single time. This chain connects TRBV28 to TRBJ2-1; D might be TRBD1 (5 bases). The CDR3 has 14 amino acids. Trimming cost V 2 bases and J 5 bases, with 10 bases left between them. Germline CDR1 MDHEN, CDR2 SYDVKM. The DNA for the CDR3 is TGTGCCAGCAGTTTAGAAAGGGGCGACAATGAGCAGTTCTTC. It translates to CASSLERGDNEQFF.

As regards this clone: At one boundary the junction diverges from the germline segment, which might be a read error. The chain couples TRBV5-8 to TRBJ1-5; unclear D gene. The CDR3 length is 16 residues. Germline V gene data show CDR1 as SGHTS and CDR2 as YDEGEE. CDR3 DNA sequence: TGCGCCAGCAGCCAAGACCCTTACGGATCCGGGAAGCCCCAGCATTTT. Translation: CASSQDPYGSGKPQHF.

This clone came up a few times. The rearrangement joins TRBV29-1 to TRBJ2-7; TRBD1 matches at 9 bases. Germline V CDR1 and CDR2: SQVTM, ANQGSEA. This CDR3 comprises 12 residues. V trimming: 3 bases; J trimming: 5 bases; junction bases outside the gene matches: 2. Here the CDR3 DNA reads TGCAGCGTTGAGGGACAGGGCCACGAGCAGTACTTC. It yields the protein CSVEGQGHEQYF.

The chain links TRBV4-3 to TRBJ2-7, with D perhaps matching TRBD1 (5 bases). Germline CDR1 reads LGHNA; CDR2 reads YSLEER. The V end lost 0 bases, the J end lost 4 bases, and 10 bases lay between the germline ends. The CDR3 sequence is 14 residues long. The CDR3 region has the DNA TGCGCCAGCAGCCAAGATCAGGGAAAATACGAGCAGTACTTC. This translates into CASSQDQGKYEQYF.

The chain recombines TRBV5-8 with TRBJ1-2, with 10 bases matching TRBD1. Germline-derived CDR1 and CDR2 are SGHTS and YDEGEE. The length of the CDR3 is 15 residues. J was trimmed by 8 bases and V by 2 bases; bases with no gene match: 9. The CDR3 DNA reads as TGTGCCAGCAGCTTACCGGGACAGGGGAGTCGGGGCTACACCTTC. Translated, it gives CASSLPGQGSRGYTF.

In regard to this clone: Mismatch with germline at one junction end may stem from a read error. This chain uses TRBV7-7 with TRBJ2-7; D perhaps matches TRBD2 (5 bases). CDR1 and CDR2 from the germline V gene are SSHAT and FNYEAQ (reference sequence). The CDR3 runs 14 residues. The CDR3 region has the DNA TGTGCTAGCAGCTTAGAGGGTGGACGGGGCGAGCAGTACTTC. Translation: CASSLEGGRGEQYF.

The chain employs TRBV6-1 and TRBJ2-5; 9 bases are a match to TRBD2. Gene TRBJ2-7 matches the end of the DNA better, so the J call may be wrong. This CDR3 has 13 residues. In germline, CDR1 is MNHNS, CDR2 SASEGT. CDR3 amino acids: CASTSGTLYEQYF. CDR3 DNA: TGTGCCAGCACTAGCGGGACTCTCTACGAGCAGTACTTC.

This clone appeared a few times. The rearrangement joins TRBV6-5 to TRBJ1-1; D not resolved. Deletions cut 5 bases from V and 4 bases from J, with 11 bases between. The V gene's germline CDR1 is MNHEY and CDR2 SVGAGI. CDR3 size: 13 residues. CDR3 sequence: CASSDLVGTEAFF. The CDR3 nucleotides read TGTGCCAGCAGTGACTTAGTTGGCACTGAAGCTTTCTTT.